This T cell receptor beta chain was profiled in a study of T cell responses to AZD1222 COVID-19 vaccine. Study-wide findings and caveats: Only six people who got AZD1222 tested seropositive at baseline. The donor cohort was predominantly white British with a female majority, and clonal diversity may have been underestimated. After two AZD1222 doses, spike-specific TCR breadth and depth rose versus day 0.

Germline loops: CDR1 SGHTA, CDR2 FQGTGA. CDR3 length: 11 amino acids. The V gene lost 5 bases and the J gene lost 10 bases, with 9 bases spanning the gap. As to this clone: Its antigen is undetermined.

Generated by immunoSEQ multiplex PCR, the TCRdb table keeps only in-frame clones and is missing some. The sample holds some 86,000 clones, around 90% seen once. The material sequenced was peripheral blood, taken on day 0 of AZD1222 vaccination. This receptor was identified in an adult in good health. This chain connects TRBV7-3 to TRBJ2-1, with D uncertain. The CDR3 loop is CASSLEQEQFF. CDR3 bases: TGTGCCAGCAGCCTAGAGCAGGAGCAGTTCTTC. The full variable domain, rest sourced from reference TRBV7-3 and TRBJ2-1, is GAGVSQTPSNKVTEKGKYVELRCDPISGHTALYWYRQSLGQGPEFLIYFQGTGAADDSGLPNDRFFAVRPEGSVSTLKIQRTERGDSAVYLCASSLEQEQFFGPGTRLTVL.